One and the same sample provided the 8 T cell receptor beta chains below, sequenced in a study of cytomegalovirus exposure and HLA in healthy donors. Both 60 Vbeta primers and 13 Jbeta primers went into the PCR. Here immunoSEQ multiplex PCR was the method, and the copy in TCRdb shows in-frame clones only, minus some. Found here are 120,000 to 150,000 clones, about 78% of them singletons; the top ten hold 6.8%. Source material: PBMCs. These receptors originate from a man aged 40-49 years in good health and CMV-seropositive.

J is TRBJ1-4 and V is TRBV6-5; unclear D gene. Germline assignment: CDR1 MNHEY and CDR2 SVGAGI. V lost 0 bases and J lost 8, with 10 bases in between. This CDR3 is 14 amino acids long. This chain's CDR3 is CASSYSHTEEKLFF. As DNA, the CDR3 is TGTGCCAGCAGTTACTCTCATACGGAGGAAAAACTGTTTTTT.

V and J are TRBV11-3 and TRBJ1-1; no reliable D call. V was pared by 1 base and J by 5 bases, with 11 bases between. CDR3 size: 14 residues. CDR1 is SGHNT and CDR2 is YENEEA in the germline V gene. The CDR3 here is CASSLAGGTTEAFF. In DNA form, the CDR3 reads TGTGCCAGCAGCTTAGCCGGCGGTACTACTGAAGCTTTCTTT.

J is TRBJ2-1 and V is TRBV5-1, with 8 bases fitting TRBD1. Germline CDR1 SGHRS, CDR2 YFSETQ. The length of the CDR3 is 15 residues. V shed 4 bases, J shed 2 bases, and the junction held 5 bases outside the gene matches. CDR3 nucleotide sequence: TGCGCCAGCAGCCCCGGACAGGGAACCTACAATGAGCAGTTCTTC. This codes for CASSPGQGTYNEQFF. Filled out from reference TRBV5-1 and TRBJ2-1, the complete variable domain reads KAGVTQTPRYLIKTRGQQVTLSCSPISGHRSVSWYQQTPGQGLQFLFEYFSETQRNKGNFPGRFSGRQFSNSRSEMNVSTLELGDSALYLCASSPGQGTYNEQFFGPGTRLTVL.

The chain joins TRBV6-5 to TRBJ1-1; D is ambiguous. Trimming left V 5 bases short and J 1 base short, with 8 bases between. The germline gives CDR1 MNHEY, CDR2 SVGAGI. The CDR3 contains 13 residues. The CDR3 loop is CASSEAWNTEAFF. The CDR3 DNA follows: TGTGCCAGCAGTGAAGCGTGGAACACTGAAGCTTTCTTT.

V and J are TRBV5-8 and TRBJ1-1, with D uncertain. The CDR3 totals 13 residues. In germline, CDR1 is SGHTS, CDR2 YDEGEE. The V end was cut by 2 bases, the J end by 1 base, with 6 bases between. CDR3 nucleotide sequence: TGTGCCAGCAGCTTAACAGCGAACACTGAAGCTTTCTTT. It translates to CASSLTANTEAFF. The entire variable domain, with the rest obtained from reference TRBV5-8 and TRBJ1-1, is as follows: EAGVTQSPTHLIKTRGQQATLRCSPISGHTSVYWYQQALGLGLQFLLWYDEGEERNRGNFPPRFSGRQFPNYSSELNVNALELEDSALYLCASSLTANTEAFFGQGTRLTVV.

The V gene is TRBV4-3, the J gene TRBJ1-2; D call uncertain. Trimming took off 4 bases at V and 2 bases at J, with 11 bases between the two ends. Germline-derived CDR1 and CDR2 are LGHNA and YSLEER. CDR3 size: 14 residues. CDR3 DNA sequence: TGCGCCAGCAGCCCTTACGAGGGAAACTATGGCTACACCTTC. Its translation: CASSPYEGNYGYTF.

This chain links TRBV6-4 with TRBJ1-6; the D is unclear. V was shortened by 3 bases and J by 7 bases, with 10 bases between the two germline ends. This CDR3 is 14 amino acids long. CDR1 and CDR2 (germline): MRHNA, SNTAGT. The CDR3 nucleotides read TGTGCCAGCAGTGATTGGACGGGGAATTCACCCCTCCACTTT. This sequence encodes CASSDWTGNSPLHF.

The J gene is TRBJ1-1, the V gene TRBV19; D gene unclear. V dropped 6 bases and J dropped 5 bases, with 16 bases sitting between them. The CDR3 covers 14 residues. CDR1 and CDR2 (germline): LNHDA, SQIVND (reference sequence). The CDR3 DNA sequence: TGTGCCAGTAGGCCTCCCGGGGTTGAAACTGAAGCTTTCTTT. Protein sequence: CASRPPGVETEAFF.